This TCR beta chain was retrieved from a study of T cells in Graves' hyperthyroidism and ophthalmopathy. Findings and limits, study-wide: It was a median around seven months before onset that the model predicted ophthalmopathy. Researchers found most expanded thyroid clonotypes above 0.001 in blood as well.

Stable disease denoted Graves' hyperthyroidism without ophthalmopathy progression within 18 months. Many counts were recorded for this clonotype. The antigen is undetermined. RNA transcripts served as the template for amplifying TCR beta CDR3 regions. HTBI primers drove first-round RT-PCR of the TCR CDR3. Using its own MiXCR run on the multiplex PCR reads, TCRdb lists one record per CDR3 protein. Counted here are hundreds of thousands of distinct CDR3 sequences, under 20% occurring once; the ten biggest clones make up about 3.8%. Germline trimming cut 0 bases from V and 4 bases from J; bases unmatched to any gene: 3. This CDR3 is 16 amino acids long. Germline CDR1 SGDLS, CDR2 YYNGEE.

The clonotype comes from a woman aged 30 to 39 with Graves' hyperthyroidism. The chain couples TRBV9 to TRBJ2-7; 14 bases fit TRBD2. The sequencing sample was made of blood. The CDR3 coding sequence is TGTGCCAGCAGCGTAGCGGGGACTAGCGGGAGTTACGAGCAGTACTTC. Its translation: CASSVAGTSGSYEQYF.